Detailed here is one TCR beta chain. Its specificity is unknown. The V end lost 1 base, the J end lost 5 bases, and 14 bases lay between the germline ends. CDR3 size: 16 residues. Per the germline V gene, CDR1 is KGHSH and CDR2 is LQKENI. The TEMRA cells underwent FACS enrichment, while the CD8+ and CD4+ T cells underwent negative isolation. The sample is drawn from a study of CD8 T cells in Susac syndrome. The study's findings and limits: As the study acknowledged, the number of individuals in its TCR sequencing and HLA analysis was relatively small.

cDNA came from about 0.5 to 1 ug RNA primed by random hexamers. TCRdb re-called the immunoSEQ multiplex PCR reads through MiXCR, storing one row per CDR3 protein. The data show about 250,000 distinct CDR3 sequences, just under 95% seen once. The chain couples TRBV18 to TRBJ1-4, with D unclear. What was sequenced was CD4+ T cells from PBMCs. This receptor was taken from a human donor with multiple sclerosis. The CDR3 region is CASSPLFSGSNEKLFF. For the CDR3, the DNA is TGTGCCAGCTCACCACTTTTCTCGGGCTCCAATGAAAAACTGTTTTTT.